A single sample gave rise to the 27 T cell receptor beta chains below, sequenced in a study of cytomegalovirus exposure and HLA in healthy donors. Researchers ran the PCR with 60 Vbeta and 13 Jbeta primers. Libraries were prepared by immunoSEQ multiplex PCR; TCRdb keeps only in-frame clonotypes and omits some of them. The sample has approximately 88,000 clones; about 80% are singletons. The sample was PBMCs. All receptors come from a male donor in good health and CMV-seronegative.

The chain has TRBV6-6 and TRBJ2-7; weak D call: TRBD2 (5 bases). The CDR3 consists of 13 residues. CDR1 and CDR2 from the germline V gene are MNHNY and SVGAGI (reference sequence). The ends were cut back, 6 bases at V and 5 bases at J, with 14 bases in the middle. The CDR3 reads CASSPRVENEQYF. The CDR3 nucleotides read TGTGCCAGCAGCCCGAGGGTAGAAAACGAGCAGTACTTC.

V and J are TRBV5-4 and TRBJ1-6, with TRBD1 matching over 7 bases. This CDR3 comprises 16 residues. With 0 bases clipped from V and 8 bases from J, the junction kept 8 bases outside the gene matches. Germline CDR1 is SGHNT and CDR2 is YYREEE (reference sequence). This CDR3 is CASSLDRGTLDSPLHF. The DNA for the CDR3 is TGTGCCAGCAGCTTGGACAGGGGAACCCTCGATTCACCCCTCCACTTT.

The J gene is TRBJ2-4, the V gene TRBV6-1; possible D gene TRBD2, 5 bases. Germline V CDR1 and CDR2: MNHNS, SASEGT. This CDR3 spans 14 amino acids. Trimming pared 9 bases from V and 3 bases from J, leaving 15 bases between. As DNA, the CDR3 is TGTGCCAGTTCTGAATACCGGGGCAAAAACATTCAGTACTTC. Translated: CASSEYRGKNIQYF.

This chain links TRBV19 with TRBJ2-5, with 8 bases identical to TRBD1. CDR3 length equals 15 residues. Germline V gene lookup returns CDR1 LNHDA and CDR2 SQIVND (reference sequence). After removal of 5 bases from V and 5 bases from J, the junction contained 10 bases not matched to a gene. The CDR3 region is CASSRRQGTPETQYF. Here the CDR3 DNA reads TGTGCCAGTAGTCGCCGACAGGGGACCCCGGAGACCCAGTACTTC.

The genes are TRBV19 and TRBJ1-1; D possibly corresponds to TRBD1 (5 bases). The CDR3 consists of 13 residues. Germline loops: CDR1 LNHDA, CDR2 SQIVND (reference sequence). Trimming shortened V by 7 bases and J by 0 bases, and 9 bases separated the two germline ends. CDR3 sequence reads: CASKTAVNTEAFF. DNA for the CDR3: TGTGCCAGTAAGACAGCAGTGAACACTGAAGCTTTCTTT.

The genes are TRBV29-1 and TRBJ1-3; 8 bases fit TRBD1. Losses at the gene ends were 4 bases for V and 11 bases for J; bases not matched to a gene: 16. CDR3 length: 15 amino acids. The V gene's germline CDR1 is SQVTM and CDR2 ANQGSEA. This chain's CDR3 is CSVGTGGLSRGAIYF. The CDR3 DNA reads as TGCAGCGTTGGTACAGGGGGTTTGTCCCGAGGAGCCATATATTTT.

This chain links TRBV30 with TRBJ2-5, with D perhaps TRBD1 (6 bases). Trimming took 0 bases from V and 5 from J, leaving 13 bases between them. The germline CDR1 and CDR2 sequences are GTSNPN and SVGIG (reference sequence). The length of the CDR3 is 14 residues. The CDR3 nucleotides read TGTGCCTGGAGTGTTACAGGGCTCTCCGAGACCCAGTACTTC. As protein: CAWSVTGLSETQYF.

The V and J genes are TRBV10-3 and TRBJ1-6, with D unresolved. The V end lost 4 bases, the J end lost 6 bases, and 10 bases lay between the germline ends. CDR3 length: 14 residues. The germline gives CDR1 ENHRY, CDR2 SYGVKD. CDR3 DNA: TGTGCCATCAGTGTGGGAGATAGTAATTCACCCCTCCACTTT. As protein: CAISVGDSNSPLHF.

This sequence joins TRBV5-1 and TRBJ2-2; TRBD2 aligns across 9 bases. V trimming: 2 bases; J trimming: 3 bases; junction bases outside the gene matches: 8. Germline V gene sequence: CDR1 SGHRS, CDR2 YFSETQ. CDR3 length: 17 residues. The CDR3 DNA reads TGCGCCAGCAGCTTCTTATCGGTAGCGGGAGACACCGGGGAGCTGTTTTTT. Translated, it gives CASSFLSVAGDTGELFF.

V is TRBV28 and J is TRBJ1-3; tentatively, D is TRBD1 (5 bases). Trimming shortened V by 4 bases and J by 0 bases, and 13 bases separated the two germline ends. Germline CDR1 MDHEN, CDR2 SYDVKM. The CDR3 has 16 residues. CDR3 loop: CASSSIGQDSGNTIYF. In nucleotides, the CDR3 is TGTGCCAGCAGTTCCATAGGACAAGACTCTGGAAACACCATATATTTT.

J is TRBJ2-7 and V is TRBV5-1; 15 bases are shared with TRBD2. CDR1 is SGHRS and CDR2 is YFSETQ in the germline V gene. This CDR3 comprises 17 residues. Unmatched junction bases numbered 9, after V lost 3 bases and J lost 5 bases. The CDR3 sequence is CASSSHGLAGGPNEQYF. CDR3 nucleotide sequence: TGCGCCAGCAGCTCCCATGGACTAGCGGGAGGGCCTAACGAGCAGTACTTC.

The chain combines TRBV9 with TRBJ2-1; the D gene is possibly TRBD1 (6 bases). The V end lost 0 bases, the J end lost 10 bases, and 14 bases lay between the germline ends. Germline CDR1 SGDLS, CDR2 YYNGEE. The CDR3 covers 14 residues. CDR3 coding DNA: TGTGCCAGCAGCGTAGCCCCCGACAGGAGAGAGCAGTTCTTC. Protein: CASSVAPDRREQFF.

The V call is TRBV5-6, the J call TRBJ2-5, with D possibly matching TRBD2 (6 bases). Trimming shortened V by 0 bases and J by 11 bases, and 23 bases separated the two germline ends. CDR1 and CDR2 from the germline V gene are SGHDT and YYEEEE. CDR3 length: 16 residues. In nucleotides, the CDR3 is TGTGCCAGCAGCTTGGATCGGTCAGGCCGGGGTCGGGAGCAGTACTTC. It is translated as CASSLDRSGRGREQYF.

The chain has TRBV27 and TRBJ1-4; a possible D gene is TRBD1 (5 bases). V gave up 0 bases and J gave up 11 bases, with 16 bases separating them. This CDR3 region has 15 residues. CDR1 MNHEY and CDR2 SMNVEV come from the germline V gene (reference sequence). CDR3 in amino acids: CASSLSGGDPGKLFF. Here the CDR3 DNA reads TGTGCCAGCAGTTTATCTGGGGGGGACCCCGGGAAACTGTTTTTT.

V and J are TRBV28 and TRBJ2-3, with TRBD1 matching over 8 bases. J was trimmed by 6 bases and V by 3 bases; bases with no gene match: 17. The CDR3 is made up of 18 amino acids. CDR1 is MDHEN, CDR2 SYDVKM, per germline. CDR3 in DNA: TGTGCCAGCAGTTTTTCCGGACAGGGATTAATAAGGTTCGATACGCAGTATTTT. Protein sequence: CASSFSGQGLIRFDTQYF.

The V call is TRBV4-1, the J call TRBJ1-6; D gene ambiguous. Germline assignment: CDR1 MGHRA and CDR2 YSYEKL. The CDR3 is made up of 13 amino acids. Between the trimmed V and J ends, which lost 2 bases and 7 bases, there was a span of 6 bases. The CDR3 DNA reads as TGCGCCAGCAGCCAACTAACGAATTCACCCCTCCACTTT. It is translated as CASSQLTNSPLHF.

The chain employs TRBV28 and TRBJ2-1; 8 positions agree with TRBD2. CDR3 length: 16 amino acids. Unmatched junction bases numbered 9, after V lost 8 bases and J lost 0 bases. Looked up from germline, CDR1 is MDHEN and CDR2 is SYDVKM. The CDR3 protein is CASSGAGASSYNEQFF. The CDR3 bases are TGTGCCAGCTCCGGAGCGGGGGCGAGCTCCTACAATGAGCAGTTCTTC.

Only a few counts were recorded for this clone. V and J are TRBV5-1 and TRBJ1-5; D is possibly TRBD1 (5 bases). Germline V gene lookup returns CDR1 SGHRS and CDR2 YFSETQ. The CDR3 is 15 residues long. The germline V and J ends were trimmed by 0 bases and 7 bases, with 14 bases remaining between them. The CDR3: CASSLGQGGNQPQHF. The DNA for the CDR3 is TGCGCCAGCAGCTTGGGGCAGGGAGGAAACCAGCCCCAGCATTTT. Complete variable domain (other parts from reference TRBV5-1 and TRBJ1-5): KAGVTQTPRYLIKTRGQQVTLSCSPISGHRSVSWYQQTPGQGLQFLFEYFSETQRNKGNFPGRFSGRQFSNSRSEMNVSTLELGDSALYLCASSLGQGGNQPQHFGDGTRLSIL.

V usage is TRBV6-1 and J usage is TRBJ2-7; TRBD1 matches at 10 bases. Germline V gives CDR1 MNHNS, CDR2 SASEGT. The CDR3 extends over 15 amino acids. Germline trimming cut 1 base from V and 8 bases from J; bases unmatched to any gene: 8. CDR3 amino acids: CASSEVDRGRSKQYF. CDR3 DNA sequence: TGTGCCAGCAGTGAAGTCGACAGGGGGCGAAGTAAGCAGTACTTC.

DNA for the CDR3: TGTGCAAGTCGCTTAGCGCGTCGGTTCTCTGGAAACACCATATATTTT. Translated, it gives CASRLARRFSGNTIYF. This sequence joins TRBV12-2 and TRBJ1-3. TRBV12-2 is designated a pseudogene. This CDR3 contains 16 residues.

The chain recombines TRBV6-1 with TRBJ1-1; TRBD1 is a possible D gene (6 bases). The CDR3 consists of 15 residues. Germline CDR1 MNHNS, CDR2 SASEGT. Trimming took off 7 bases at V and 1 base at J, with 16 bases between the two ends. The CDR3 DNA reads as TGTGCCAGCAACATAGGGACATTGACGAACACTGAAGCTTTCTTT. This encodes CASNIGTLTNTEAFF.

The chain recombines TRBV7-2 with TRBJ1-5, with TRBD1 as a possible D gene (5 bases). Germline V lookup: CDR1 SGHTA, CDR2 FQGNSA. CDR3 length: 15 residues. V lost 5 bases and J 4 bases, leaving 15 bases between the germline ends. DNA of the CDR3: TGTGCCAGCAGCCTCAATACTGGGGGGAATCAGCCCCAGCATTTT. Its protein is CASSLNTGGNQPQHF.

The chain recombines TRBV6-1 with TRBJ2-1; D is possibly TRBD2 (5 bases). Trimming took off 8 bases at V and 0 bases at J, with 14 bases between the two ends. Germline V gene sequence: CDR1 MNHNS, CDR2 SASEGT. The CDR3 is 15 amino acids. DNA for the CDR3: TGTGCCAGCTTCGGTAGCGCAAGCTCCTACAATGAGCAGTTCTTC. Protein: CASFGSASSYNEQFF.

This clone has only one observation. V and J are TRBV9 and TRBJ2-2, with 9 bases that match TRBD2. V lost 4 bases to trimming and J lost 2 bases; unmatched junction nucleotides: 6. CDR1 SGDLS and CDR2 YYNGEE come from the germline V gene. This CDR3 spans 16 amino acids. The CDR3: CASSLRLADNTGELFF. Here the CDR3 DNA reads TGTGCCAGCAGCCTCCGACTAGCGGATAACACCGGGGAGCTGTTTTTT.

Regarding this clone: Other DNA sequences in the sample encode the same CDR3. The chain has TRBV19 and TRBJ1-1, with D unresolved. Looked up from germline, CDR1 is LNHDA and CDR2 is SQIVND (reference sequence). The CDR3 runs to 14 residues. V shed 3 bases and J shed 1 base, with 9 bases lying between them. The CDR3, as DNA: TGTGCCAGTAGTATTGCGGGCGGGAACACTGAAGCTTTCTTT. Protein sequence: CASSIAGGNTEAFF.

The chain carries TRBV9 and TRBJ2-7; D unclear. This CDR3 spans 12 amino acids. V lost 4 bases and J 3 bases, leaving 8 bases between the germline ends. Germline lookup yields CDR1 SGDLS and CDR2 YYNGEE. The CDR3 here is CASSQRDYEQYF. CDR3 DNA: TGTGCCAGCAGCCAACGCGACTACGAGCAGTACTTC. Supplemented by reference TRBV9 and TRBJ2-7, the full variable domain reads DSGVTQTPKHLITATGQRVTLRCSPRSGDLSVYWYQQSLDQGLQFLIQYYNGEERAKGNILERFSAQQFPDLHSELNLSSLELGDSALYFCASSQRDYEQYFGPGTRLTVT.

The V and J genes are TRBV28 and TRBJ1-5; D remains ambiguous. Germline V gene lookup returns CDR1 MDHEN and CDR2 SYDVKM. V lost 7 bases to trimming and J lost 2 bases, with 6 bases between them. The CDR3 runs 12 residues. The CDR3 DNA reads TGTGCCAGCAACAGAGGCAATCAGCCCCAGCATTTT. It yields the protein CASNRGNQPQHF.